Following are 22 T cell receptor beta chains from one sample sequenced in a study of beta chain features in type 1 diabetes. Sequencing targeted expressed TCRB transcripts, as all isolated RNA had been reverse transcribed. Profiling relied on immunoSEQ multiplex PCR, and the TCRdb table lists in-frame clones only, not all of them. The repertoire holds hundreds of thousands of clones, with approximately 14% as singletons. The sequencing sample was made of naive CD4+ T cells from blood. The receptors stem from a man younger than 45 in good health.

This clone has a handful of counts. The V gene is TRBV7-9, the J gene TRBJ1-1; D may be TRBD1 (6 bases). The germline CDR1 and CDR2 sequences are SEHNR and FQNEAQ (reference sequence). With 2 bases removed from V and 3 bases from J, the gap between germline ends came to 7 bases. CDR3 size: 13 residues. Here the CDR3 reads CASSLNRDTEAFF. CDR3 nucleotide sequence: TGTGCCAGCAGCTTAAACAGGGACACTGAAGCTTTCTTT.

In its sample, this clone was seen a few times. The J gene is TRBJ1-1, the V gene TRBV5-4; D not resolved. CDR3 size: 12 residues. V was shortened by 0 bases and J by 7 bases, with 7 bases between the two germline ends. Germline V gene data show CDR1 as SGHNT and CDR2 as YYREEE (reference sequence). The CDR3 bases are TGTGCCAGCAGCTTGGGGCAGAGTGAAGCTTTCTTT. Its protein product is CASSLGQSEAFF.

The chain has TRBV7-9 and TRBJ2-3; D may be TRBD1 or TRBD2 (5 bases each). The CDR3 contains 13 residues. CDR1 SEHNR and CDR2 FQNEAQ come from the germline V gene (reference sequence). Trimming removed 3 bases at V and 6 bases at J, with 10 bases between. The CDR3 reads CASSFRGGDTQYF. In DNA, the CDR3 is TGTGCCAGCAGCTTCCGGGGCGGCGATACGCAGTATTTT.

The J gene is TRBJ2-3, the V gene TRBV5-1; 7 bases map to TRBD1. The J segment lost 4 bases and the V segment lost 9 bases, leaving 14 bases of the junction unmatched. The CDR3 runs to 15 residues. Per the germline V gene, CDR1 is SGHRS and CDR2 is YFSETQ. The CDR3 DNA reads TGCGCCACCCATCCGGGACAGTCTGGCCCAGATACGCAGTATTTT. Translating it yields CATHPGQSGPDTQYF.

This clone occurred a few times. The chain links TRBV7-9 to TRBJ2-3, with TRBD2 matching 11 bases. This CDR3 contains 16 residues. The J segment lost 4 bases and the V segment lost 6 bases, leaving 9 bases of the junction unmatched. Germline CDR1 SEHNR, CDR2 FQNEAQ (reference sequence). CDR3 residues: CASRGTSGRGPDTQYF. As DNA, the CDR3 is TGTGCCAGCAGGGGGACTAGCGGAAGGGGGCCAGATACGCAGTATTTT.

This clone came up a few times. The chain employs TRBV4-3 and TRBJ2-3; no firm D call. From germline, CDR1 is LGHNA and CDR2 YSLEER. The CDR3 loop spans 14 amino acids. The ends were cut back, 3 bases at V and 6 bases at J, with 13 bases in the middle. This CDR3 is CASSHSWGMDTQYF. CDR3 nucleotides: TGCGCCAGCAGCCATTCCTGGGGAATGGATACGCAGTATTTT.

The rearrangement joins TRBV5-1 to TRBJ2-1; 9 bases map to TRBD2. The CDR3 is 15 amino acids. Germline V gene sequence: CDR1 SGHRS, CDR2 YFSETQ. V was pared by 3 bases and J by 6 bases, with 7 bases of the junction left unmatched. CDR3 in amino acids: CASSSNGLAINEQFF. The DNA for the CDR3 is TGCGCCAGCAGCTCCAATGGACTAGCGATCAATGAGCAGTTCTTC.

This clone was recorded a few times. The chain joins TRBV2 to TRBJ2-1; 9 bases line up with TRBD2. Germline V gene data show CDR1 as SNHLY and CDR2 as FYNNEI. The CDR3 has 15 residues. V was pared by 6 bases and J by 6 bases, with 9 bases of the junction left unmatched. The CDR3 bases are TGTGCCAGCAGATTACCGGGACTAGCTGTCAATGAGCAGTTCTTC. Translation: CASRLPGLAVNEQFF.

This clone was observed a handful of times. The chain joins TRBV27 to TRBJ2-1; no clear D. CDR1 is MNHEY and CDR2 is SMNVEV in the germline V gene (reference sequence). This CDR3 has 15 amino acids. The V and J ends lost 3 bases and 9 bases respectively, with 18 bases between them. Written as DNA, the CDR3 is TGTGCCAGCAGTTTTAGCCCGTCGGGTGGACGTGAGCAGTTCTTC. Translated: CASSFSPSGGREQFF.

The chain carries TRBV6-5 and TRBJ1-1; a weak D match, TRBD1 (6 bases). The CDR3 sequence is 14 residues long. V lost 1 base and J lost 5, with 11 bases in between. Germline lookup yields CDR1 MNHEY and CDR2 SVGAGI. CDR3 DNA: TGTGCCAGCAGTTACTGGGGGGGCGGTACTGAAGCTTTCTTT. Its protein is CASSYWGGGTEAFF.

There are a few counts of this clone. The chain links TRBV7-9 to TRBJ2-3, with D tentatively TRBD1 or TRBD2 (5 bases each). The CDR3 is 18 residues long. The germline V and J ends were trimmed by 6 bases and 1 base, with 23 bases remaining between them. Germline CDR1 reads SEHNR; CDR2 reads FQNEAQ (reference sequence). CDR3 DNA: TGTGCCAGCAGACCATTAGGTCGAGGGTCGGGGCGCACAGATACGCAGTATTTT. It yields the protein CASRPLGRGSGRTDTQYF.

This clone was observed a few times. This chain uses TRBV9 with TRBJ2-1, with TRBD2 identical over 10 bases. V shed 4 bases and J 7 bases; nucleotides not matched to a gene: 11. Germline V gene data show CDR1 as SGDLS and CDR2 as YYNGEE. The CDR3 runs to 16 residues. The CDR3 loop reads CASSPDPSGSFNEQFF. CDR3 bases: TGTGCCAGCAGCCCTGACCCTAGCGGGAGTTTTAATGAGCAGTTCTTC.

V usage is TRBV25-1 and J usage is TRBJ1-2; 10 positions match TRBD1. Germline V CDR1 and CDR2: MGHDK, SYGVNS. CDR3 length: 13 amino acids. The ends lost 6 bases at V and 8 bases at J; junction bases unmatched: 6. CDR3: CASRLTGGLGYTF. In nucleotides, the CDR3 is TGTGCCAGCAGGTTGACAGGGGGCTTAGGCTACACCTTC.

This clone has a handful of counts. CDR3 nucleotide sequence: TGTGCCAGCAGCCGGCGGGGACTACCACCGTTCTTC. It yields the protein CASSRRGLPPFF. The V gene is TRBV6-6, the J gene TRBJ2-1; 7 positions agree with TRBD2. Germline V lookup: CDR1 MNHNY, CDR2 SVGAGI (reference sequence). The CDR3 has 12 amino acids. V trimming: 6 bases; J trimming: 15 bases; junction bases outside the gene matches: 11.

The chain employs TRBV18 and TRBJ2-5; the D is unclear. This CDR3 region has 16 residues. CDR1 KGHSH and CDR2 LQKENI come from the germline V gene. V was cut by 3 bases and J by 1 base, with 15 bases left in between. The CDR3 nucleotides are TGTGCCAGCTCACCGGTGAACGCACCTGCCCAAGAGACCCAGTACTTC. Protein sequence: CASSPVNAPAQETQYF.

The chain combines TRBV28 with TRBJ2-5, with no clear D. The CDR3 has 13 residues. Trimming cost V 7 bases and J 0 bases, with 9 bases left between them. Germline values: CDR1 MDHEN, CDR2 SYDVKM. This CDR3 reads CASMTGYQETQYF. The CDR3 DNA is TGTGCCAGCATGACGGGTTACCAAGAGACCCAGTACTTC. Complete variable domain (other parts from reference TRBV28 and TRBJ2-5): DVKVTQSSRYLVKRTGEKVFLECVQDMDHENMFWYRQDPGLGLRLIYFSYDVKMKEKGDIPEGYSVSREKKERFSLILESASTNQTSMYLCASMTGYQETQYFGPGTRLLVL.

This rearrangement joins TRBV27 to TRBJ1-5; maybe TRBD1 (5 bases). The length of the CDR3 is 15 residues. Germline values: CDR1 MNHEY, CDR2 SMNVEV (reference sequence). Trimming pared 5 bases from V and 2 bases from J, leaving 13 bases between. The CDR3 loop reads CASSQGVSGNQPQHF. As DNA, the CDR3 is TGTGCCAGCAGTCAAGGGGTTAGCGGCAATCAGCCCCAGCATTTT.

V and J are TRBV18 and TRBJ2-1; TRBD1 aligns across 9 bases. V was pared by 6 bases and J by 5 bases, with 8 bases of the junction left unmatched. This CDR3 is 15 amino acids long. Germline-derived CDR1 and CDR2 are KGHSH and LQKENI. The CDR3 sequence is CASSHDRTGDNEQFF. The CDR3, as DNA: TGTGCCAGCTCTCACGACCGGACAGGGGACAATGAGCAGTTCTTC.

This clone appeared a few times. In DNA form, the CDR3 reads TGTGCCAGCAGCTCCCACACAGATACGCAGTATTTT. This sequence encodes CASSSHTDTQYF. This sequence joins TRBV14 and TRBJ2-3; D remains ambiguous. The ends were cut back, 5 bases at V and 2 bases at J, with 5 bases in the middle. Germline V CDR1 and CDR2: SGHDN, FVKESK. The CDR3 covers 12 residues.

This chain uses TRBV30 with TRBJ1-5, with D maybe TRBD1 (6 bases). The CDR3 totals 15 residues. Germline CDR1 and CDR2: GTSNPN and SVGIG (reference sequence). V gave up 8 bases and J gave up 1 base, with 18 bases separating them. The CDR3: CAATGNRPSNQPQHF. The CDR3 nucleotides are TGTGCCGCAACAGGGAATCGGCCAAGCAATCAGCCCCAGCATTTT.

This clone was seen only a few times. The chain has TRBV23-1 and TRBJ1-2; D unresolved. TRBV23-1 qualifies as an ORF whose function is uncertain. Trimming left V 0 bases short and J 3 bases short, with 11 bases between. The CDR3 spans 15 residues. For the CDR3, the DNA is TGCGCCAGCAGTCAATCTTGTGAGGGCTACTATGGCTACACCTTC. Amino acid sequence: CASSQSCEGYYGYTF.

This clone was observed a few times. This chain joins TRBV4-1 and TRBJ1-1; TRBD1 matches 8 bases. Germline CDR1 and CDR2: MGHRA and YSYEKL. The CDR3 covers 16 residues. Unmatched junction bases numbered 9, after V lost 1 base and J lost 5 bases. As DNA, the CDR3 is TGCGCCAGCAGCCAAGTTGGCAGGGGGCGGCGAACTGAAGCTTTCTTT. The encoded protein is CASSQVGRGRRTEAFF.